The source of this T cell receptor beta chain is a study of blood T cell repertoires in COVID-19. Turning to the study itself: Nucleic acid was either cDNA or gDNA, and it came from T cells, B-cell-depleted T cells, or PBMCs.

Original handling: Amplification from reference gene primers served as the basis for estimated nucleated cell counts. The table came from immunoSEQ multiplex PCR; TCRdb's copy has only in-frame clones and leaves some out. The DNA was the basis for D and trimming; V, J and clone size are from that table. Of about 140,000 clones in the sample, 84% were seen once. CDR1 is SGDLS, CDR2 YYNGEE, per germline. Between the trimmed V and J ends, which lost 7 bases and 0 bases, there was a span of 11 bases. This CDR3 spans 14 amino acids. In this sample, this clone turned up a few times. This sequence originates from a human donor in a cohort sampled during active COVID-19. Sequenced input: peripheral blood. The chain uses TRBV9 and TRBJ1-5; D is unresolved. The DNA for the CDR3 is TGTGCCAGCTCCTCGCAGTATAGCAATCAGCCCCAGCATTTT. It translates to CASSSQYSNQPQHF.